These 3 T cell receptor beta chains share one sample of origin, sequenced in a study of CD8 T cells in Susac syndrome. Reverse transcription of roughly 0.5 to 1 ug RNA was carried out with random hexamers. Each CDR3 protein is one row after TCRdb ran MiXCR on the immunoSEQ multiplex PCR reads. Of about 180,000 distinct CDR3 sequences listed, 95% are singletons. The sample consisted of CD4+ T cells from PBMCs. Receptors were obtained from a human donor with multiple sclerosis.

The genes are TRBV20-1 and TRBJ2-1; D assignment may be TRBD1 or TRBD2 (5 bases each). Germline CDR1 reads DFQATT; CDR2 reads SNEGSKA (reference sequence). The ends were cut back, 4 bases at V and 0 bases at J, with 10 bases in the middle. This CDR3 is built from 14 residues. CDR3 amino acids: CSAIRGGSYNEQFF. DNA of the CDR3: TGCAGTGCTATCCGGGGCGGCTCCTACAATGAGCAGTTCTTC.

The chain combines TRBV5-4 with TRBJ2-5, with D tentatively TRBD1 (6 bases). The CDR3 runs to 14 residues. CDR1 and CDR2 (germline): SGHNT, YYREEE (reference sequence). Deletions cut 0 bases from V and 5 bases from J, with 11 bases between. The CDR3 reads CASSLEQGRETQYF. The CDR3 bases are TGTGCCAGCAGCTTGGAACAGGGTAGGGAGACCCAGTACTTC.

The chain uses TRBV20-1 and TRBJ2-3, with 9 bases that match TRBD2. This CDR3 comprises 13 residues. V was clipped by 7 bases and J by 2 bases; unmatched bases: 4. Germline V lookup: CDR1 DFQATT, CDR2 SNEGSKA (reference sequence). DNA for the CDR3: TGCAGTGGAACGGGACTAGCCACAGATACGCAGTATTTT. This codes for CSGTGLATDTQYF.